The 32 T cell receptor beta chains below all came from one sample that was sequenced in a study of blood T cell repertoires in COVID-19. Here immunoSEQ multiplex PCR was the method, and the copy in TCRdb shows in-frame clones only, minus some. The table records about 170,000 clones, roughly 81% of them present only once. The material sequenced was peripheral blood. These receptors came from a man aged 40-55 years who had recovered from COVID-19.

CDR3 sequence (DNA): TGTGCCAGCAGCCCGCGAGGACATAACATCCATGAGCAGTTCTTC. Translation: CASSPRGHNIHEQFF. The V and J genes are TRBV11-2 and TRBJ2-1; TRBD1 is a possible D gene (5 bases). Trimming left V 5 bases short and J 8 bases short, with 19 bases between. CDR1 SGHAT and CDR2 FQNNGV come from the germline V gene. The CDR3 is made up of 15 amino acids.

This sequence joins TRBV15 and TRBJ1-5; D is uncertain. Germline V gene data show CDR1 as LNHNV and CDR2 as YYDKDF (reference sequence). V was shortened by 0 bases and J by 6 bases, with 15 bases between the two germline ends. This CDR3 region has 16 residues. This chain's CDR3 is CATSRDPRRGSQPQHF. DNA of the CDR3: TGTGCCACCAGCAGAGATCCCAGGCGGGGAAGTCAGCCCCAGCATTTT.

The J gene is TRBJ2-7, the V gene TRBV20-1; weak D call: TRBD2 (6 bases). Germline lookup yields CDR1 DFQATT and CDR2 SNEGSKA (reference sequence). This CDR3 has 11 amino acids. V dropped 6 bases and J dropped 1 base, with 7 bases sitting between them. The CDR3 loop reads CSAGTSYEQYF. CDR3 DNA sequence: TGCAGTGCGGGGACTTCCTACGAGCAGTACTTC.

The V gene is TRBV6-5, the J gene TRBJ2-2, with 11 nucleotides matching TRBD1. This CDR3 is built from 14 residues. Trimming removed 6 bases from V and 6 bases from J; junction bases left unmatched: 3. The germline V gene encodes CDR1 MNHEY and CDR2 SVGAGI. The DNA of the CDR3 is TGTGCCAGCAGAGGGACAGGGGGAGCCGGGGAGCTGTTTTTT. Protein: CASRGTGGAGELFF.

The chain has TRBV5-1 and TRBJ2-7; the D is unclear. CDR1 and CDR2 (germline): SGHRS, YFSETQ. CDR3 size: 12 residues. Trimming removed 0 bases at V and 5 bases at J, with 6 bases between. CDR3 region: CASSLVDNEQYF. For the CDR3, the DNA is TGCGCCAGCAGCTTGGTAGATAACGAGCAGTACTTC.

The chain couples TRBV11-2 to TRBJ2-2; TRBD2 matches 11 bases. J lost 9 bases, V lost 3 bases, and 3 bases had no gene match. Germline V CDR1 and CDR2: SGHAT, FQNNGV. The length of the CDR3 is 14 residues. The CDR3 protein is CASSFTSGSRELFF. The CDR3 DNA reads as TGTGCCAGCAGCTTTACTAGCGGGAGCCGGGAGCTGTTTTTT.

The chain links TRBV30 to TRBJ2-7; D is perhaps TRBD1 (7 bases). This CDR3 region has 13 residues. V gave up 5 bases and J gave up 2 bases, with 13 bases separating them. Per the germline V gene, CDR1 is GTSNPN and CDR2 is SVGIG (reference sequence). CDR3 in DNA: TGTGCCTGGGGGCGGGACAGACCCTACGAGCAGTACTTC. Protein: CAWGRDRPYEQYF.

The genes are TRBV7-9 and TRBJ1-1; D possibly corresponds to TRBD1 (5 bases). Per germline, CDR1 SEHNR and CDR2 FQNEAQ (reference sequence). With 5 bases removed from V and 4 bases from J, the gap between germline ends came to 11 bases. The CDR3 spans 13 residues. The CDR3 DNA is TGTGCCAGCAGCCTCGGGGGTCCCACTGAAGCTTTCTTT. Its translation is CASSLGGPTEAFF.

The gene calls are TRBV7-2 and TRBJ2-1; the D gene is possibly TRBD1 (6 bases). CDR3 length equals 16 residues. Trimming pared 1 base from V and 4 bases from J, leaving 14 bases between. Germline V gene lookup returns CDR1 SGHTA and CDR2 FQGNSA. The CDR3 sequence: CASSLVGAGQYNEQFF. In DNA, the CDR3 is TGTGCCAGCAGCTTAGTGGGGGCAGGGCAATACAATGAGCAGTTCTTC.

This chain uses TRBV4-3 with TRBJ1-4; TRBD1 might be the D (5 bases). The V and J ends lost 5 bases and 0 bases respectively, with 13 bases between them. The length of the CDR3 is 16 residues. The V gene's germline CDR1 is LGHNA and CDR2 YSLEER. CDR3 DNA sequence: TGCGCCAGCAGCTACACGCCGGGGGCAACTAATGAAAAACTGTTTTTT. Translation: CASSYTPGATNEKLFF.

The V call is TRBV6-2 or TRBV6-3, the J call TRBJ1-5, with D perhaps TRBD1 (5 bases). From germline, CDR1 is MNHEY and CDR2 SVGEGT. V lost 2 bases to trimming and J lost 5 bases, with 13 bases between them. The CDR3 is 15 residues long. The CDR3 DNA follows: TGTGCCAGCAGTTACGGGGCGCGAGAATATCAGCCCCAGCATTTT. Translation gives CASSYGAREYQPQHF.

The chain recombines TRBV10-3 with TRBJ1-2, with 9 bases fitting TRBD1. Per germline, CDR1 ENHRY and CDR2 SYGVKD. Trimming cost V 10 bases and J 8 bases; bases outside gene matches: 17. There are 15 residues in the CDR3. The CDR3 DNA reads TGTGCCACTATAGCAAGCAGCGGGACAGGGTACGGCTACACCTTC. The encoded protein is CATIASSGTGYGYTF.

This rearrangement joins TRBV13 to TRBJ1-1; a weak D match, TRBD1 (5 bases). In germline, CDR1 is PRHDT, CDR2 FYEKMQ (reference sequence). This CDR3 has 14 residues. V was clipped by 5 bases and J by 0 bases, with 10 bases between them. The CDR3 loop reads CASSPGGMNTEAFF. In DNA form, the CDR3 reads TGTGCCAGCAGCCCCGGGGGGATGAACACTGAAGCTTTCTTT.

This sequence joins TRBV11-2 and TRBJ2-5; maybe TRBD2 (7 bases). CDR1 is SGHAT, CDR2 FQNNGV, per germline. The CDR3 spans 15 residues. V was cut by 0 bases and J by 1 base, with 9 bases left in between. The CDR3: CASSLDRGAQETQYF. The DNA for the CDR3 is TGTGCCAGCAGCTTAGATCGGGGGGCCCAAGAGACCCAGTACTTC.

The chain uses TRBV7-2 and TRBJ1-2; D uncertain. Trimming stripped 3 bases from V and 1 base from J, with 9 bases between. The CDR3 has 14 residues. CDR1 is SGHTA, CDR2 FQGNSA, per germline. The CDR3 DNA reads TGTGCCAGCAGCTTTGGAGGGAATAACTATGGCTACACCTTC. Translated, it gives CASSFGGNNYGYTF.

J is TRBJ2-2 and V is TRBV27; TRBD2 is a possible D gene (6 bases). Between the trimmed V and J ends, which lost 1 base and 3 bases, there was a span of 12 bases. This CDR3 is built from 16 residues. Germline CDR1 reads MNHEY; CDR2 reads SMNVEV (reference sequence). The CDR3 sequence is CASSLWGVADTGELFF. Here the CDR3 DNA reads TGTGCCAGCAGTTTATGGGGGGTTGCAGACACCGGGGAGCTGTTTTTT.

The chain combines TRBV6-1 with TRBJ1-6; unclear D gene. Trimming took off 1 base at V and 8 bases at J, with 12 bases between the two ends. This CDR3 is built from 15 residues. CDR1 and CDR2 (germline): MNHNS, SASEGT. CDR3 DNA: TGTGCCAGCAGTGAAGGATTGGGTGGAGATTCACCCCTCCACTTT. Amino acids: CASSEGLGGDSPLHF.

V gene TRBV5-1 combines with J gene TRBJ2-3, with 9 nucleotides matching TRBD1. The germline gives CDR1 SGHRS, CDR2 YFSETQ. The V gene end was trimmed by 0 bases and the J gene end by 0 bases; junction bases not matched to a gene: 2. CDR3 length: 16 amino acids. Written as DNA, the CDR3 is TGCGCCAGCAGCTTGGGAGGGACAGGGAGCACAGATACGCAGTATTTT. Residues: CASSLGGTGSTDTQYF.

The V call is TRBV7-3, the J call TRBJ2-5; D unresolved. CDR1 is SGHTA, CDR2 FQGTGA, per germline. V was clipped by 2 bases and J by 5 bases, with 9 bases between them. The CDR3 runs to 13 residues. CDR3 protein: CASSLHSLETQYF. CDR3 sequence (DNA): TGTGCCAGCAGCTTACATAGTCTTGAGACCCAGTACTTC. The variable domain in full, with the rest retrieved from reference TRBV7-3 and TRBJ2-5, is GAGVSQTPSNKVTEKGKYVELRCDPISGHTALYWYRQSLGQGPEFLIYFQGTGAADDSGLPNDRFFAVRPEGSVSTLKIQRTERGDSAVYLCASSLHSLETQYFGPGTRLLVL.

V is TRBV5-5 and J is TRBJ2-5; 9 bases line up with TRBD1. The CDR3 runs to 15 residues. The ends lost 5 bases at V and 5 bases at J; junction bases unmatched: 10. From germline, CDR1 is SGHKS and CDR2 YYEKEE (reference sequence). CDR3 nucleotide sequence: TGTGCCAGCAGGTTACAGGGGGCGGCTTTGGAGACCCAGTACTTC. As protein: CASRLQGAALETQYF.

The gene calls are TRBV5-5 and TRBJ1-2; possibly TRBD1 for D (5 bases). Germline CDR1 reads SGHKS; CDR2 reads YYEKEE (reference sequence). Trimming removed 1 base at V and 2 bases at J, with 6 bases between. This CDR3 is 13 amino acids long. CDR3 sequence reads: CASSLQGNYGYTF. CDR3 sequence (DNA): TGTGCCAGCAGCTTGCAGGGAAACTATGGCTACACCTTC.

Note on this clone: Other nucleotide sequences in the sample specify the same CDR3. The chain combines TRBV7-2 with TRBJ2-7; D gene uncertain. Looked up from germline, CDR1 is SGHTA and CDR2 is FQGNSA. The CDR3 contains 12 residues. V shed 1 base and J shed 4 bases, with 5 bases lying between them. The CDR3 DNA is TGTGCCAGCAGCTTAGGAGTGTACGAGCAGTACTTC. Amino acid sequence: CASSLGVYEQYF.

The V gene is TRBV6-2 or TRBV6-3, the J gene TRBJ2-7, with unresolved D. CDR1 and CDR2 from the germline V gene are MNHEY and SVGEGT. Trimming left V 4 bases short and J 0 bases short, with 10 bases between. This CDR3 has 14 amino acids. CDR3 DNA: TGTGCCAGCAGTTCCCAAGGCGGCTCCTACGAGCAGTACTTC. This encodes CASSSQGGSYEQYF.

The V call is TRBV10-3, the J call TRBJ2-7; unclear D gene. This CDR3 has 15 amino acids. V shed 2 bases and J shed 2 bases, with 13 bases lying between them. CDR1 is ENHRY, CDR2 SYGVKD, per germline. CDR3 in amino acids: CAISEDGRKAYEQYF. CDR3 DNA sequence: TGTGCCATCAGTGAGGATGGCAGGAAGGCCTACGAGCAGTACTTC.

The chain combines TRBV19 with TRBJ1-1; D is perhaps TRBD1 (6 bases). V gave up 8 bases and J gave up 3 bases, with 7 bases separating them. Germline lookup yields CDR1 LNHDA and CDR2 SQIVND (reference sequence). The CDR3 runs to 11 residues. CDR3 residues: CASGQYTEAFF. DNA of the CDR3: TGTGCCAGTGGACAGTACACTGAAGCTTTCTTT.

The chain recombines TRBV5-4 with TRBJ2-2; 9 nucleotides match TRBD2. The CDR3 has 16 amino acids. Germline V gene lookup returns CDR1 SGHNT and CDR2 YYREEE (reference sequence). J lost 0 bases, V lost 3 bases, and 3 bases had no gene match. The CDR3 coding sequence is TGTGCCAGCAGCTCCGGGACTAGCACGAACACCGGGGAGCTGTTTTTT. Amino acid sequence: CASSSGTSTNTGELFF.

This chain uses TRBV2 with TRBJ2-2, with D possibly matching TRBD1 (5 bases). Germline V CDR1 and CDR2: SNHLY, FYNNEI. V lost 6 bases, J lost 4 bases, and 12 bases lay in between. The CDR3 is 14 residues long. The CDR3 is CASRPGLSTGELFF. As DNA, the CDR3 is TGTGCCAGCAGGCCAGGGTTAAGCACCGGGGAGCTGTTTTTT.

The genes are TRBV25-1 and TRBJ1-1; D possibly corresponds to TRBD1 (5 bases). CDR1 is MGHDK and CDR2 is SYGVNS in the germline V gene. There are 14 residues in the CDR3. Trimming took 3 bases from V and 8 from J, leaving 16 bases between them. CDR3 DNA sequence: TGTGCCAGCAGTGATCGACAGATCCCCCCCGAAGCTTTCTTT. The encoded protein is CASSDRQIPPEAFF. Based on the CDR3 plus reference TRBV25-1 and TRBJ1-1, the full variable domain is EADIYQTPRYLVIGTGKKITLECSQTMGHDKMYWYQQDPGMELHLIHYSYGVNSTEKGDLSSESTVSRIRTEHFPLTLESARPSHTSQYLCASSDRQIPPEAFFGQGTRLTVV.

This chain uses TRBV7-2 with TRBJ2-7; D may be TRBD1 (5 bases). CDR1 SGHTA and CDR2 FQGNSA come from the germline V gene. The CDR3 is 13 residues long. The V gene lost 5 bases and the J gene lost 2 bases, with 10 bases spanning the gap. The CDR3, as DNA: TGTGCCAGCAGCCAGAGGACAACCTACGAGCAGTACTTC. This codes for CASSQRTTYEQYF.

V and J are TRBV27 and TRBJ2-3; 8 bases map to TRBD2. The CDR3 sequence is 15 residues long. After removal of 7 bases from V and 1 base from J, the junction contained 7 bases not matched to a gene. Germline V gene lookup returns CDR1 MNHEY and CDR2 SMNVEV (reference sequence). The CDR3 spells CASNRGGVGTDTQYF. The CDR3 DNA sequence: TGTGCCAGCAACCGGGGGGGGGTCGGCACAGATACGCAGTATTTT.

This clone has only one observation. The V and J genes are TRBV7-2 and TRBJ2-2; 8 nucleotides match TRBD2. V lost 1 base and J lost 5; bases outside the gene matches: 6. The germline gives CDR1 SGHTA, CDR2 FQGNSA. The CDR3 runs 16 residues. CDR3 sequence reads: CASSLDPAGETGELFF. In nucleotides, the CDR3 is TGTGCCAGCAGCTTAGACCCAGCGGGAGAAACCGGGGAGCTGTTTTTT. The full variable domain, rest sourced from reference TRBV7-2 and TRBJ2-2, is GAGVSQSPSNKVTEKGKDVELRCDPISGHTALYWYRQSLGQGLEFLIYFQGNSAPDKSGLPSDRFSAERTGGSVSTLTIQRTQQEDSAVYLCASSLDPAGETGELFFGEGSRLTVL.

The rearrangement links TRBV6-2 or TRBV6-3 to TRBJ2-2; 8 bases match TRBD2. CDR3 length: 16 amino acids. CDR1 and CDR2 (germline): MNHEY, SVGEGT. V lost 2 bases, J lost 3 bases, and 5 bases stayed unmatched. This chain's CDR3 is CASSYRGTRYTGELFF. The CDR3 nucleotides are TGTGCCAGCAGTTACCGAGGGACTAGGTACACCGGGGAGCTGTTTTTT.